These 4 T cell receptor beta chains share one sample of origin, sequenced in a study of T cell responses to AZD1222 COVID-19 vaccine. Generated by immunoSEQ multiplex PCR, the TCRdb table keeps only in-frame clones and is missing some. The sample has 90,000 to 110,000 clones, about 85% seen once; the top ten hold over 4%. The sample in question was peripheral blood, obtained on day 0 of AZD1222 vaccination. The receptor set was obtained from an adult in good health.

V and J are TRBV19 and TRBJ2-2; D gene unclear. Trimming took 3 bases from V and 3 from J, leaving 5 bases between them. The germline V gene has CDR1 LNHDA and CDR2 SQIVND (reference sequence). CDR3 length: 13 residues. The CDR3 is CASSMGYTGELFF. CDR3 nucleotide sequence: TGTGCCAGTAGTATGGGTTACACCGGGGAGCTGTTTTTT.

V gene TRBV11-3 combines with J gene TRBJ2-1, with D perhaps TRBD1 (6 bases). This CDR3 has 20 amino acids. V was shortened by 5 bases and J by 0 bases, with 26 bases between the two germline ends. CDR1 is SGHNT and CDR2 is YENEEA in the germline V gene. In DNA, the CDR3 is TGTGCCAGCAGCCCGGCGCGCCCAAAAGGGGGAGTACGCTCCTACAATGAGCAGTTCTTC. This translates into CASSPARPKGGVRSYNEQFF.

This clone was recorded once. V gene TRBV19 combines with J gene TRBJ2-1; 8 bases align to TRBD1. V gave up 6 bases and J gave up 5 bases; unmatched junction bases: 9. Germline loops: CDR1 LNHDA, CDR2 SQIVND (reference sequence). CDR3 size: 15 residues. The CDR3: CASSLDRGVDNEQFF. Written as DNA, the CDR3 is TGTGCCAGTAGCCTTGACAGGGGAGTGGACAATGAGCAGTTCTTC. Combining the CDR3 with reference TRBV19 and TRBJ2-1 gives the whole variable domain DGGITQSPKYLFRKEGQNVTLSCEQNLNHDAMYWYRQDPGQGLRLIYYSQIVNDFQKGDIAEGYSVSREKKESFPLTVTSAQKNPTAFYLCASSLDRGVDNEQFFGPGTRLTVL.

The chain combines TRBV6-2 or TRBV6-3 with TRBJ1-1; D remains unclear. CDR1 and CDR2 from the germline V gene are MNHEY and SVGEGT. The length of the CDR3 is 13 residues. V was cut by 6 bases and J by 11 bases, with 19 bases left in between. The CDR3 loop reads CASSPTGPNQAFF. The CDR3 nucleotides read TGTGCCAGCAGCCCCACGGGCCCTAACCAGGCTTTCTTT.